This record concerns one T cell receptor (beta chain) sequence. The PCR was carried out with 60 Vbeta primers and 13 Jbeta primers. Measured with immunoSEQ multiplex PCR; TCRdb has only the in-frame clones, and not every one. The sample includes roughly 100,000 clones, 76% of them seen just once. This record belongs to a study of cytomegalovirus exposure and HLA in healthy donors. The V gene's germline CDR1 is SGHAT and CDR2 FQNNGV. The CDR3 is made up of 15 amino acids. Trimming cost V 6 bases and J 2 bases, with 14 bases left between them. V and J are TRBV11-2 and TRBJ2-1, with a weak D call TRBD2 (6 bases). The sequencing sample was made of PBMCs. The TCR comes from a middle-aged man in good health and CMV-seropositive. The CDR3 DNA follows: TGTGCCAGCAGGAGGGGCGGGACGGCCTACAATGAGCAGTTCTTC. This translates into CASRRGGTAYNEQFF. Combining the CDR3 with reference TRBV11-2 and TRBJ2-1 gives the whole variable domain EAGVAQSPRYKIIEKRQSVAFWCNPISGHATLYWYQQILGQGPKLLIQFQNNGVVDDSQLPKDRFSAERLKGVDSTLKIQPAKLEDSAVYLCASRRGGTAYNEQFFGPGTRLTVL.